This section outlines one T cell receptor beta chain sequence together with its context. The antigen is undetermined. This sample was included in a study of T cells in Graves' hyperthyroidism and ophthalmopathy. Broader study findings: Ophthalmopathy stood apart from stable hyperthyroidism in a 13 V-J model. Most thyroid-expanded clonotypes above 0.001 were also found in blood.

The investigators amplified TCR beta CDR3 regions from RNA transcripts. During a first-round RT-PCR of the TCR CDR3, the HTBI primer set was used. TCRdb passed the multiplex PCR reads through MiXCR, listing each CDR3 protein once. The table shows roughly 570,000 distinct CDR3 sequences, with 46% occurring only once. Hyperthyroidism in the patients, aged 18 to 65, was newly diagnosed and under 2 months in duration. Clinical symptoms, serum thyroxine, TRAb, thyroid ultrasound and orbital computed tomography informed diagnoses. Germline CDR1 SEHNR, CDR2 FQNEAQ (reference sequence). CDR3 size: 16 residues. The V and J ends lost 5 bases and 5 bases respectively, with 21 bases between them.

This chain uses TRBV7-9 with TRBJ1-1, with a tentative D call TRBD1 (6 bases). This sequence originates from a woman aged 18-29 years with Graves' hyperthyroidism. Sequencing input: peripheral blood or thyroid tissue (not recorded which). CDR3 coding DNA: TGTGCCAGCAGCCAGGGTGGGGGACAAATCGTGACTGAAGCTTTCTTT. Translated, it gives CASSQGGGQIVTEAFF. Drawing the rest from reference TRBV7-9 and TRBJ1-1, the complete variable domain is DTGVSQNPRHKITKRGQNVTFRCDPISEHNRLYWYRQTLGQGPEFLTYFQNEAQLEKSRLLSDRFSAERPKGSFSTLEIQRTEQGDSAMYLCASSQGGGQIVTEAFFGQGTRLTVV.